The 11 T cell receptor beta chains below come from one sample, sequenced in a study of spatial heterogeneity in lung cancer. The study, taken as a whole, reports: Tumor mutation counts were tracked by expanded intratumoral alpha and beta TCR counts.

Their antigen targets remain unknown. Time point of the sample: sample taken at primary tumor resection. In TCRdb, the 5' RACE reads were re-called with MiXCR into one record per CDR3 protein. Of 1,500 to 1,800 distinct CDR3 sequences in the sample, around 7% are singletons; the top ten hold about 9.3%. The sample in question was lung tumor tissue, obtained at surgery. Source of these receptors: a female donor with early-stage non-small cell lung cancer.

A few counts support this clonotype. The V call is TRBV3-1, the J call TRBJ2-3, with 8 bases identical to TRBD1. In germline, CDR1 is LGHDT, CDR2 YNNKEL (reference sequence). The CDR3 has 16 amino acids. Trimming at V came to 5 bases and at J to 5 bases, leaving 12 bases not matched to a gene. The CDR3 loop reads CASSGRGSGGLDTQYF. Here the CDR3 DNA reads TGTGCCAGCAGCGGCCGGGGGTCAGGGGGCCTAGATACGCAGTATTTT.

This clonotype is deemed large (0.1 to 1%). The chain recombines TRBV28 with TRBJ1-2; no firm D call. Trimming removed 3 bases at V and 8 bases at J, with 7 bases between. This CDR3 is 11 amino acids long. Germline loops: CDR1 MDHEN, CDR2 SYDVKM. In nucleotides, the CDR3 is TGTGCCAGCAGTTTGTTCGGGGGCTACACCTTC. Amino acid sequence: CASSLFGGYTF.

This clonotype counts as medium-sized. This chain links TRBV4-2 with TRBJ2-1; TRBD2 might be the D (5 bases). This CDR3 has 16 residues. Trimming shortened V by 4 bases and J by 2 bases, and 15 bases separated the two germline ends. Germline V gene lookup returns CDR1 LGHNA and CDR2 YNFKEQ. CDR3 DNA: TGTGCCAGCAGCCCACGGGATTTAGGGACCTACAATGAGCAGTTCTTC. As protein: CASSPRDLGTYNEQFF.

This clonotype is medium-sized (0.01 to 0.1%) in the sample. Because the CDR3's place on the DNA is in doubt, the DNA is left out and the CDR3 is given as listed by TCRdb. V and J are TRBV29-1 and TRBJ1-1; the table assigns TRBD1, which was not confirmed against the DNA. From germline, CDR1 is SQVTM and CDR2 ANQGSEA. The CDR3 adds up to 13 amino acids, both ends counted. The CDR3 loop is CSVGQGINTEAFF.

Ten or more counts support this clonotype. The chain couples TRBV10-2 to TRBJ1-1; D possibly corresponds to TRBD1 (5 bases). This CDR3 has 15 amino acids. Trimming cost V 6 bases and J 4 bases, with 18 bases left between them. From germline, CDR1 is WSHSY and CDR2 SAAADI. The CDR3, as DNA: TGCGCCAGCAGGACCCACGGTGAGGGGAGCACTGAAGCTTTCTTT. This codes for CASRTHGEGSTEAFF.

By share of the sample, this clonotype is large (0.1 to 1%). The rearrangement joins TRBV24-1 to TRBJ2-1; 10 nucleotides match TRBD1. V trimming: 4 bases; J trimming: 4 bases; junction bases outside the gene matches: 9. From germline, CDR1 is KGHDR and CDR2 SFDVKD. The CDR3 has 17 residues. For the CDR3, the DNA is TGTGCCACCAGTGACGAACCGGGACAGGGGTATTACAATGAGCAGTTCTTC. Amino acid sequence: CATSDEPGQGYYNEQFF.

This clonotype qualifies as medium-sized. The chain has TRBV3-1 and TRBJ2-5; D is perhaps TRBD1 (6 bases). Trimming stripped 2 bases from V and 7 bases from J, with 14 bases between. CDR3 size: 14 residues. CDR1 and CDR2 (germline): LGHDT, YNNKEL (reference sequence). In DNA form, the CDR3 reads TGTGCCAGCAGCCAACTCCAGGGGTACGGGACCCAGTACTTC. It yields the protein CASSQLQGYGTQYF.

This clonotype was seen a few times. This chain connects TRBV11-3 to TRBJ2-5, with 11 bases identical to TRBD2. This CDR3 is 14 amino acids long. The germline V gene has CDR1 SGHNT and CDR2 YENEEA. V trimming: 7 bases; J trimming: 4 bases; junction bases outside the gene matches: 5. CDR3 nucleotides: TGTGCCAGCACTAACGGACTAGCGGGAGAGACCCAGTACTTC. This gives the protein CASTNGLAGETQYF.

In its sample, this clonotype is medium-sized. The V call is TRBV11-2, the J call TRBJ1-1; no firm D call. CDR3 length: 13 residues. Deletions cut 0 bases from V and 1 base from J, with 3 bases between. Per the germline V gene, CDR1 is SGHAT and CDR2 is FQNNGV. DNA for the CDR3: TGTGCCAGCAGCTTAGAAGGGAACACTGAAGCTTTCTTT. Encoded protein: CASSLEGNTEAFF.

This clonotype is labeled as medium-sized. The J gene is TRBJ2-2, the V gene TRBV9; D might be TRBD1 (6 bases). V was shortened by 0 bases and J by 6 bases, with 9 bases between the two germline ends. Germline V gene sequence: CDR1 SGDLS, CDR2 YYNGEE. CDR3 length: 14 amino acids. In nucleotides, the CDR3 is TGTGCCAGCAGCGTAGGCTCAGGGGCCGGGGAGCTGTTTTTT. Its translation is CASSVGSGAGELFF.

This clonotype was seen ten or more times. The rearrangement joins TRBV28 to TRBJ2-7, with a possible D match to TRBD2 (5 bases). CDR3 length equals 13 residues. Trimming left V 7 bases short and J 0 bases short, with 10 bases between. Germline V gene data show CDR1 as MDHEN and CDR2 as SYDVKM. DNA of the CDR3: TGTGCCAGCACAACGGGGAGCTCCTACGAGCAGTACTTC. Encoded protein: CASTTGSSYEQYF.